This T cell receptor (beta chain) was documented in a study of T-cell reconstitution after alpha-beta-depleted transplantation in children. Notes on the study in general: Among T cells one year after transplant, newly produced cells accounted for most counts and diversity. Several patients had high TCRbeta diversity at day 60; it came from surviving recipient T cells and thymic progenitors. Expanded graft clones, several hundred of them, were reportedly the source of alpha-beta T cells about two months after transplant.

At least ten counts were recorded for this clonotype. Its antigen is undetermined. CDR1 SGHTS and CDR2 YDEGEE come from the germline V gene. The ends lost 4 bases at V and 0 bases at J; junction bases unmatched: 9. This CDR3 has 17 amino acids. The authors prepared the TCRbeta library with unique molecular identifiers. TCRdb re-called the PCR reads with MiXCR, one entry per CDR3 protein. The sample shows more than 200,000 distinct CDR3 sequences, around 8.4% of them seen only once. V usage is TRBV5-8 and J usage is TRBJ2-1, with 8 nucleotides matching TRBD1. Sequenced here: PBMCs, mostly from graft donor cells, sampled 360 days after TCRalphabeta/CD19-depleted stem cell transplant. The receptor comes from a male patient under 10 years old who had a stem cell transplant for acute myeloid leukemia, so the T cells may come from the graft donor. DNA for the CDR3: TGTGCCAGCAGCCCTGACAGGGGCGAAGCCTCCTACAATGAGCAGTTCTTC. It codes for CASSPDRGEASYNEQFF.